These 3 T cell receptor beta chains originate from one sample sequenced in a study of shared clonotypes between healthy human individuals. Here immunoSEQ multiplex PCR was the method, and the copy in TCRdb shows in-frame clones only, minus some. The table shows more than 450,000 clones, with about four fifths occurring only once. Sequencing was performed on PBMCs. The receptor set was obtained from a middle-aged woman in good health. Some clones in this sample may be carry-over from other donors' samples.

The sample holds a few counts of this clone. This chain uses TRBV6-5 with TRBJ1-4, with TRBD1 identical over 8 bases. The CDR3 is 15 amino acids. V trimming: 5 bases; J trimming: 8 bases; junction bases outside the gene matches: 10. CDR1 is MNHEY, CDR2 SVGAGI, per germline. The CDR3 reads CASSRGTGGSEKLFF. The DNA of the CDR3 is TGTGCCAGCAGTCGCGGGACAGGCGGTAGCGAAAAACTGTTTTTT.

This clone was counted ten times or more. The chain recombines TRBV7-6 with TRBJ1-1; weak D call: TRBD1 (6 bases). V was cut by 7 bases and J by 1 base, with 13 bases left in between. CDR1 and CDR2 (germline): SGHVS, FNYEAQ. CDR3 size: 14 residues. The CDR3 coding sequence is TGTGCCAGCACCCGGGGGGGCGGGAACACTGAAGCTTTCTTT. Encoded protein: CASTRGGGNTEAFF.

This clone was counted only a few times. This rearrangement joins TRBV10-3 to TRBJ1-1; D uncertain. V was trimmed by 6 bases and J by 2 bases, leaving 10 bases between them. The CDR3 spans 13 residues. Germline loops: CDR1 ENHRY, CDR2 SYGVKD. DNA of the CDR3: TGTGCCATCAGGGGAGGGAGTAACACTGAAGCTTTCTTT. Encoded protein: CAIRGGSNTEAFF.